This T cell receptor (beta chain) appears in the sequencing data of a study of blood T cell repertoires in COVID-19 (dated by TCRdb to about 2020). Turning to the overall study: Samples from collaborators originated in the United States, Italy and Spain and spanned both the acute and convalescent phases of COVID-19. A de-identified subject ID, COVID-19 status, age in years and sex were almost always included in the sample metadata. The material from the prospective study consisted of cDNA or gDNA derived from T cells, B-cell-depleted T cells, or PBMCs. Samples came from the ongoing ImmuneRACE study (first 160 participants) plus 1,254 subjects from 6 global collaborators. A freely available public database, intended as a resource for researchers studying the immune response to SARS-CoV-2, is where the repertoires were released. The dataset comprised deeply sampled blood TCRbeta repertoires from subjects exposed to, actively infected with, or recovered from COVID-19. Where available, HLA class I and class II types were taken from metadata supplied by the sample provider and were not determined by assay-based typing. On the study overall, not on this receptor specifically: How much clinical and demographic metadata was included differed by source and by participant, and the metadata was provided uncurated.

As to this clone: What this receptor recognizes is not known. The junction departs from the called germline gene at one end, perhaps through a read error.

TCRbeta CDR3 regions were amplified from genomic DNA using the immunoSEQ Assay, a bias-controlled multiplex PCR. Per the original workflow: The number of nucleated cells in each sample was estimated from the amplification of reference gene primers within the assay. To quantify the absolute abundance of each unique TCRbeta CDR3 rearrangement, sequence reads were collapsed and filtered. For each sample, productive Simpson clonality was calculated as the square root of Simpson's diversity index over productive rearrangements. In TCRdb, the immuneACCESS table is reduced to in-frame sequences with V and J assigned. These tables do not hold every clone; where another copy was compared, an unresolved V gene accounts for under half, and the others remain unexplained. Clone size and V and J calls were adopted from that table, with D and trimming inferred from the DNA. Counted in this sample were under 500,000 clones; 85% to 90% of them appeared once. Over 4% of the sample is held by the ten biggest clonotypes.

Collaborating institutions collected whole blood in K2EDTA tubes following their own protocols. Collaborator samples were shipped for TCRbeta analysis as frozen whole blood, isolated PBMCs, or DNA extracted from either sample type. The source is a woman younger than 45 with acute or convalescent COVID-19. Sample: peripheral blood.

The nucleotides read TGTGCCAGCATACGAGCATCCTCCAATGAGCAGTTCTTC. Its product reads: CASIRASSNEQFF. Recombination joined TRBV12-3 or TRBV12-4 with TRBJ2-1, with no reliable assignment of the D segment. Its CDR3 holds 13 amino acids, cysteine through phenylalanine. The read is trimmed to its CDR3 DNA, 39 bases read in frame from base 1.